These 9 T cell receptor beta chains originate from one sample sequenced in a study of T cells in Graves' hyperthyroidism and ophthalmopathy. Amplified TCR beta CDR3 regions came from RNA transcripts. HTBI primers were used for first-round RT-PCR of the TCR CDR3. MiXCR, run by TCRdb on the multiplex PCR reads, gives a single entry per CDR3 protein. Here the sample spans hundreds of thousands of distinct CDR3 sequences, approximately 25% being singletons. The sequencing sample was made of blood. The source of these receptors is a young woman with Graves' ophthalmopathy.

This clonotype was picked up many times. The chain uses TRBV5-1 and TRBJ1-1; D not certain. Trimming removed 2 bases at V and 3 bases at J, with 8 bases between. CDR1 SGHRS and CDR2 YFSETQ come from the germline V gene. The CDR3 contains 13 residues. Here the CDR3 DNA reads TGCGCCAGCAGCTTTTTTGGGGACACTGAAGCTTTCTTT. Translation gives CASSFFGDTEAFF.

The sample holds many counts of this clonotype. The CDR3 loop reads CASSYAASNQPQHF. CDR3 nucleotides: TGTGCCAGCAGTTACGCAGCGAGCAATCAGCCCCAGCATTTT. The V call is TRBV6-5, the J call TRBJ1-5; unclear D gene. Deletions cut 2 bases from V and 1 base from J, with 6 bases between. The CDR3 is 14 amino acids. Germline lookup yields CDR1 MNHEY and CDR2 SVGAGI.

The chain uses TRBV11-2 and TRBJ2-7; D is unresolved. V gave up 5 bases and J gave up 2 bases, with 10 bases separating them. The CDR3 consists of 13 residues. The germline V gene has CDR1 SGHAT and CDR2 FQNNGV. The CDR3 DNA follows: TGTGCCAGCAGCCTGACATCCCCCTACGAGCAGTACTTC. It translates to CASSLTSPYEQYF.

In this sample, this clonotype turned up many times. This chain connects TRBV11-2 to TRBJ1-1, with 8 bases aligning to TRBD1. Germline CDR1 reads SGHAT; CDR2 reads FQNNGV. This CDR3 spans 15 amino acids. The V segment lost 5 bases and the J segment 0 bases; nucleotides outside the gene matches: 5. CDR3 coding DNA: TGTGCCAGCAGCGGAGCAGGGGGCCTGAACACTGAAGCTTTCTTT. Amino acid sequence: CASSGAGGLNTEAFF.

This clonotype was seen repeatedly, ten times or more. The chain recombines TRBV6-5 with TRBJ1-1, with D maybe TRBD1 (5 bases). V dropped 2 bases and J dropped 2 bases, with 12 bases sitting between them. Germline CDR1 is MNHEY and CDR2 is SVGAGI. The CDR3 runs 15 residues. CDR3 DNA sequence: TGTGCCAGCAGTTACGCGGGGGTTGGAAACACTGAAGCTTTCTTT. Its protein product is CASSYAGVGNTEAFF.

This clonotype was found many times. V and J are TRBV6-1 and TRBJ1-1; no clear D. Between the trimmed V and J ends, which lost 7 bases and 1 base, there was a span of 10 bases. The CDR3 runs to 13 residues. Germline V gives CDR1 MNHNS, CDR2 SASEGT. The DNA of the CDR3 is TGTGCCAGCAAAACGACACCGAACACTGAAGCTTTCTTT. Translated, it gives CASKTTPNTEAFF.

This clonotype was found a few times. This sequence joins TRBV6-1 and TRBJ1-5, with unresolved D. Trimming left V 6 bases short and J 1 base short, with 10 bases between. Germline loops: CDR1 MNHNS, CDR2 SASEGT. The CDR3 consists of 14 residues. CDR3 sequence: CASRHSGSNQPQHF. CDR3 DNA: TGTGCCAGCAGGCACAGTGGGAGCAATCAGCCCCAGCATTTT.

This clonotype was counted ten times or more. The chain employs TRBV6-2 or TRBV6-3 and TRBJ2-7, with TRBD2 matching over 9 bases. V dropped 5 bases and J dropped 2; count of bases not matched to a gene: 4. The CDR3 covers 14 residues. Per the germline V gene, CDR1 is MNHEY and CDR2 is SVGEGT. As DNA, the CDR3 is TGTGCCAGCAGTAGGACTAGCGCACCCTACGAGCAGTACTTC. This gives the protein CASSRTSAPYEQYF.

Points on this clonotype: Without the conserved terminal phenylalanine or tryptophan, this CDR3 likely stems from a read error. The J gene is TRBJ2-2, the V gene TRBV30; D may correspond to TRBD1 or TRBD2 (6 bases each). Per germline, CDR1 GTSNPN and CDR2 SVGIG (reference sequence). The CDR3 sequence is 14 residues long. V lost 5 bases and J lost 1, with 11 bases in between. In DNA, the CDR3 is TGTGCCTGGGGGGGCGGGGTGAACACCGGGGAGCTGTTTGTT. Its protein product is CAWGGGVNTGELFV.